This passage covers 23 T cell receptor beta chains from one sample sequenced in a study of blood T cell repertoires in COVID-19. Sequenced by immunoSEQ multiplex PCR; TCRdb stores in-frame clones only, minus some. This sample has some 230,000 clones, with 82% found just once. The specimen sequenced was peripheral blood. The receptors originated from a woman older than 75 with COVID-19, enrolled during active disease.

V and J are TRBV7-3 and TRBJ2-1; 9 bases agree with TRBD2. The CDR3 is made up of 15 amino acids. J gave up 5 bases and V 5 bases, and 7 bases lay outside the gene matches. Germline CDR1 is SGHTA and CDR2 is FQGTGA. In DNA, the CDR3 is TGTGCCAGCAGCCCACTAGCGGGTATTAACAATGAGCAGTTCTTC. Translation gives CASSPLAGINNEQFF.

The chain uses TRBV10-3 and TRBJ1-6; D unresolved. The V gene's germline CDR1 is ENHRY and CDR2 SYGVKD. CDR3 length: 16 residues. Trimming removed 2 bases from V and 7 bases from J, with 15 bases in between. CDR3 in amino acids: CAISERAGVDNSPLHF. The CDR3 DNA follows: TGTGCCATCAGTGAGCGGGCGGGAGTCGACAATTCACCCCTCCACTTT.

J is TRBJ2-5 and V is TRBV3-1 (or the pseudogene TRBV3-2); 9 nucleotides match TRBD2. The CDR3 runs 16 residues. The V gene end was trimmed by 4 bases and the J gene end by 2 bases; junction bases not matched to a gene: 8. Looked up from germline, CDR1 is LGHDT and CDR2 is YNNKEL (reference sequence). For the CDR3, the DNA is TGTGCCAGCAGCCTTAGATTAGCGGGGGATCAAGAGACCCAGTACTTC. Protein sequence: CASSLRLAGDQETQYF.

The V and J genes are TRBV4-3 and TRBJ2-5; 7 nucleotides line up with TRBD1. This CDR3 region has 14 residues. Unmatched junction bases numbered 1, after V lost 0 bases and J lost 3 bases. Germline lookup yields CDR1 LGHNA and CDR2 YSLEER. CDR3 sequence reads: CASSQEGTEETQYF. As DNA, the CDR3 is TGCGCCAGCAGCCAAGAAGGGACAGAAGAGACCCAGTACTTC.

The chain links TRBV7-9 to TRBJ1-6; D remains ambiguous. The CDR3 has 16 amino acids. Trimming took 3 bases from V and 9 from J, leaving 18 bases between them. Germline values: CDR1 SEHNR, CDR2 FQNEAQ (reference sequence). The chain's CDR3 is CASSFQRAVQGSPLHF. The CDR3 region has the DNA TGTGCCAGCAGCTTCCAGCGGGCCGTCCAAGGTTCACCCCTCCACTTT.

The genes are TRBV29-1 and TRBJ1-3, with D hard to call. The CDR3 is 12 amino acids. The germline V and J ends were trimmed by 3 bases and 0 bases, with 3 bases remaining between them. CDR1 and CDR2 (germline): SQVTM, ANQGSEA. The CDR3 region has the DNA TGCAGCGTTGAGGCCTCTGGAAACACCATATATTTT. It codes for CSVEASGNTIYF.

The V call is TRBV5-1, the J call TRBJ1-1; maybe TRBD1 (6 bases). Germline V lookup: CDR1 SGHRS, CDR2 YFSETQ. Trimming left V 0 bases short and J 4 bases short, with 13 bases between. The CDR3 is 15 amino acids. CDR3 sequence reads: CASSLAGTGTTEAFF. The CDR3 DNA is TGCGCCAGCAGCTTGGCGGGAACAGGGACCACTGAAGCTTTCTTT.

This clone has only a few counts. The V call is TRBV12-3 or TRBV12-4, the J call TRBJ1-2; perhaps TRBD1 as D (5 bases). Trimming pared 10 bases from V and 1 base from J, leaving 10 bases between. The CDR3 is 12 amino acids. CDR3 nucleotide sequence: TGTGCCACCACGACAGTTAACTATGGCTACACCTTC. It is translated as CATTTVNYGYTF.

The chain is built from TRBV5-1 and TRBJ1-1, with a possible D match to TRBD1 (5 bases). CDR1 and CDR2 (germline): SGHRS, YFSETQ. Trimming removed 2 bases from V and 3 bases from J, with 11 bases in between. This CDR3 contains 14 residues. This CDR3 is CASSLSPGDTEAFF. In DNA form, the CDR3 reads TGCGCCAGCAGCTTATCCCCGGGGGACACTGAAGCTTTCTTT.

The chain has TRBV6-5 and TRBJ1-3, with 7 positions matching TRBD1. After removal of 0 bases from V and 2 bases from J, the junction contained 1 base not matched to a gene. The CDR3 has 15 residues. Germline V gives CDR1 MNHEY, CDR2 SVGAGI. The chain's CDR3 is CASSYSDRAGNTIYF. CDR3 DNA sequence: TGTGCCAGCAGTTACTCTGACAGGGCTGGAAACACCATATATTTT.

This clone has ten or more counts. The chain couples TRBV5-4 to TRBJ1-4, with D perhaps TRBD1 (6 bases). The germline V and J ends were trimmed by 3 bases and 0 bases, with 9 bases remaining between them. The CDR3 contains 15 residues. Germline CDR1 SGHNT, CDR2 YYREEE (reference sequence). CDR3 sequence reads: CASSSGAATNEKLFF. The CDR3 DNA reads TGTGCCAGCAGCTCAGGGGCGGCAACTAATGAAAAACTGTTTTTT.

The chain links TRBV30 to TRBJ1-2, with 8 bases that match TRBD1. Germline CDR1 and CDR2: GTSNPN and SVGIG (reference sequence). The CDR3 is 15 amino acids. The ends lost 0 bases at V and 4 bases at J; junction bases unmatched: 7. CDR3 protein: CAWSVPRQGSYGYTF. CDR3 nucleotides: TGTGCCTGGAGTGTACCCCGACAGGGGAGCTATGGCTACACCTTC. Using reference TRBV30 and TRBJ1-2 for the parts outside the CDR3, the full variable domain is SQTIHQWPATLVQPVGSPLSLECTVEGTSNPNLYWYRQAAGRGLQLLFYSVGIGQISSEVPQNLSASRPQDRQFILSSKKLLLSDSGFYLCAWSVPRQGSYGYTFGSGTRLTVV.

This clone was picked up a small number of times. V gene TRBV30 combines with J gene TRBJ1-2, with TRBD1 as a possible D gene (5 bases). The CDR3 contains 15 residues. Trimming removed 1 base from V and 8 bases from J, with 20 bases in between. Germline loops: CDR1 GTSNPN, CDR2 SVGIG (reference sequence). DNA of the CDR3: TGTGCCTGGAGTGGGCAGGGTCCTTCGCACTTCGGCTACACCTTC. It codes for CAWSGQGPSHFGYTF.

CDR3 nucleotide sequence: TGTGCCAGCAGCTACCGAGAGGGCTCTGGGGCCAACGTCCTGACTTTC. Protein product: CASSYREGSGANVLTF. The chain has TRBV3-1 (or the pseudogene TRBV3-2) and TRBJ2-6; perhaps TRBD2 as D (5 bases). Trimming took 5 bases from V and 0 from J, leaving 11 bases between them. The germline CDR1 and CDR2 sequences are LGHDT and YNNKEL (reference sequence). The CDR3 spans 16 residues.

V gene TRBV28 combines with J gene TRBJ2-7; D perhaps matches TRBD2 (6 bases). V was trimmed by 3 bases and J by 3 bases, leaving 15 bases between them. CDR3 size: 15 residues. Germline V lookup: CDR1 MDHEN, CDR2 SYDVKM. CDR3 region: CASSLGRERYYEQYF. The CDR3, as DNA: TGTGCCAGCAGTTTGGGGCGGGAAAGGTACTACGAGCAGTACTTC.

The chain uses TRBV24-1 and TRBJ2-1, with TRBD1 matching 8 bases. The CDR3 is 13 amino acids. Germline lookup yields CDR1 KGHDR and CDR2 SFDVKD. The J segment lost 8 bases and the V segment lost 12 bases, leaving 11 bases of the junction unmatched. The CDR3 DNA sequence: TGTGCCCCTCCTATACAGGGGGACGATGAGCAGTTCTTC. Its protein product is CAPPIQGDDEQFF.

A single count supports this clone. The CDR3 reads CASSERAGTAEQYF. The CDR3 nucleotides read TGTGCCAGCAGCGAACGGGCGGGTACGGCCGAGCAGTACTTC. The chain uses TRBV11-3 and TRBJ2-7; TRBD2 might be the D (5 bases). Germline CDR1 SGHNT, CDR2 YENEEA. Trimming pared 5 bases from V and 6 bases from J, leaving 17 bases between. The CDR3 spans 14 residues. Using reference TRBV11-3 and TRBJ2-7 for the parts outside the CDR3, the full variable domain is EAGVVQSPRYKIIEKKQPVAFWCNPISGHNTLYWYLQNLGQGPELLIRYENEEAVDDSQLPKDRFSAERLKGVDSTLKIQPAELGDSAVYLCASSERAGTAEQYFGPGTRLTVT.

The chain couples TRBV18 to TRBJ1-5, with 8 positions matching TRBD1. Germline CDR1 is KGHSH and CDR2 is LQKENI. The CDR3 runs to 14 residues. Trimming took 2 bases from V and 4 from J; bases not matched to a gene: 1. CDR3 loop: CASSPGTGNQPQHF. CDR3 sequence (DNA): TGTGCCAGCTCACCAGGGACAGGTAATCAGCCCCAGCATTTT.

The chain recombines TRBV19 with TRBJ1-1; no definite D call. CDR3 length: 15 amino acids. V was clipped by 5 bases and J by 3 bases, with 16 bases between them. Germline V gene data show CDR1 as LNHDA and CDR2 as SQIVND (reference sequence). In nucleotides, the CDR3 is TGTGCCAGTAGTTTCCGAGGGTTGTCGGACACTGAAGCTTTCTTT. This codes for CASSFRGLSDTEAFF.

There are a few counts of this clone. This rearrangement joins TRBV21-1 to TRBJ1-2; the table's D gene call, TRBD1, was not cross checked with the DNA. TRBV21-1 is listed as a pseudogene. The CDR3 is 20 residues long. In DNA, the CDR3 is TGTGCCAGCAGCAAAGAGGGGCCACGACAGGGAGGTTCCTTTAACTATGGCTACACCTTC. Its translation is CASSKEGPRQGGSFNYGYTF.

The chain couples TRBV11-2 to TRBJ1-3; D unresolved. The CDR3 is made up of 17 amino acids. V was pared by 4 bases and J by 1 base, with 17 bases between. Per the germline V gene, CDR1 is SGHAT and CDR2 is FQNNGV. The CDR3: CASSSERSGLSGNTIYF. For the CDR3, the DNA is TGTGCCAGCAGCTCCGAGAGATCAGGCCTGTCTGGAAACACCATATATTTT.

This clone was observed a few times. The V gene is TRBV7-6, the J gene TRBJ1-2, with 12 bases fitting TRBD1. V shed 1 base and J 11 bases; nucleotides not matched to a gene: 5. The V gene's germline CDR1 is SGHVS and CDR2 FNYEAQ. This CDR3 comprises 14 residues. For the CDR3, the DNA is TGTGCCAGCAGCTTAGGGGGACAGGGGGCAGGTTACACCTTC. Encoded protein: CASSLGGQGAGYTF.

This rearrangement joins TRBV28 to TRBJ1-2; D perhaps matches TRBD1 (5 bases). The germline V gene has CDR1 MDHEN and CDR2 SYDVKM. The CDR3 sequence is 20 residues long. Trimming cost V 5 bases and J 4 bases, with 32 bases left between them. The DNA of the CDR3 is TGTGCCAGCAGTCCCGAGAGGTTTGGGCAGGGCCCTTTTTTCGGCTATGGCTACACCTTC. Its translation: CASSPERFGQGPFFGYGYTF.